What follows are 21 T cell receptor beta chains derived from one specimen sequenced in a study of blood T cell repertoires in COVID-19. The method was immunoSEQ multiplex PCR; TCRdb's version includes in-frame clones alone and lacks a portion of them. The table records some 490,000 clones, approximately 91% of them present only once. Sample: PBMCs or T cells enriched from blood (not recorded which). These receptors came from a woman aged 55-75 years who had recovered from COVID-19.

The CDR3 bases are TGTGCCAGCAGCTTACAAGACAGTGGCTACACCTTC. It codes for CASSLQDSGYTF. This sequence joins TRBV7-9 and TRBJ1-2; a possible D gene is TRBD1 (5 bases). Looked up from germline, CDR1 is SEHNR and CDR2 is FQNEAQ (reference sequence). The CDR3 is 12 amino acids. Trimming left V 2 bases short and J 7 bases short, with 8 bases between.

The chain's CDR3 is CASSRAGNTIYF. The CDR3, as DNA: TGTGCCAGCTCCCGCGCCGGAAACACCATATATTTT. The chain uses TRBV11-3 and TRBJ1-3; no clear D gene. The germline CDR1 and CDR2 sequences are SGHNT and YENEEA. V was shortened by 8 bases and J by 4 bases, with 9 bases between the two germline ends. CDR3 size: 12 residues.

CDR3 coding DNA: TGCGCCAGCACTCAGACAGGGGACTCTGGAAACACCATATATTTT. It is translated as CASTQTGDSGNTIYF. The chain couples TRBV5-1 to TRBJ1-3, with 8 nucleotides matching TRBD1. Germline V gene lookup returns CDR1 SGHRS and CDR2 YFSETQ. This CDR3 comprises 15 residues. Trimming took 6 bases from V and 0 from J; bases not matched to a gene: 5.

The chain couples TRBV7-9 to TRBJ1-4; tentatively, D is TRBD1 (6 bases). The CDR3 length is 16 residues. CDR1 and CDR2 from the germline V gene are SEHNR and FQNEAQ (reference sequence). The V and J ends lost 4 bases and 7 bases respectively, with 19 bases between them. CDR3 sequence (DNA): TGTGCCAGCAGCTCGGAGAACCGGGACATAAGTGAAAAACTGTTTTTT. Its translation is CASSSENRDISEKLFF.

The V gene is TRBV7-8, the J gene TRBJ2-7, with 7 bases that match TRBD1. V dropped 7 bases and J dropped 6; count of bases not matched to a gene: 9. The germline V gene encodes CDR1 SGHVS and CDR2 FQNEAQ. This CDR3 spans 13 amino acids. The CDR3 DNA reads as TGTGCCAGCACCCCCCTAGGGGGCCGCGAGCAGTACTTC. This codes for CASTPLGGREQYF.

The chain's CDR3 is CASSLRGNNEQFF. The CDR3 nucleotides read TGTGCCAGCAGCTTGAGGGGGAACAATGAGCAGTTCTTC. The V call is TRBV7-9, the J call TRBJ2-1; the D gene is possibly TRBD1 (6 bases). V gave up 3 bases and J gave up 5 bases, with 8 bases separating them. The CDR3 extends over 13 amino acids. Germline values: CDR1 SEHNR, CDR2 FQNEAQ (reference sequence). Using reference TRBV7-9 and TRBJ2-1 for the parts outside the CDR3, the full variable domain is DTGVSQNPRHKITKRGQNVTFRCDPISEHNRLYWYRQTLGQGPEFLTYFQNEAQLEKSRLLSDRFSAERPKGSFSTLEIQRTEQGDSAMYLCASSLRGNNEQFFGPGTRLTVL.

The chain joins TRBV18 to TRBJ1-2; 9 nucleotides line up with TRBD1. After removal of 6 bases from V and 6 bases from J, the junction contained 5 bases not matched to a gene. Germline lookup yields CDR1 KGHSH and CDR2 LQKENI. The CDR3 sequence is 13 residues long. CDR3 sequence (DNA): TGTGCCAGCTCCCCGGGGACAGGGAATGGCTACACCTTC. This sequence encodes CASSPGTGNGYTF.

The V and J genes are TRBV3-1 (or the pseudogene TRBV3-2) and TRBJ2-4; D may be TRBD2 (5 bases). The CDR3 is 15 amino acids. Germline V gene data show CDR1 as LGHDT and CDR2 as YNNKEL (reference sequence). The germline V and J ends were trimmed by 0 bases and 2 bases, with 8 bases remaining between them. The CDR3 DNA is TGTGCCAGCAGCCAAGACCCGGGAACCAAAAACATTCAGTACTTC. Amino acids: CASSQDPGTKNIQYF.

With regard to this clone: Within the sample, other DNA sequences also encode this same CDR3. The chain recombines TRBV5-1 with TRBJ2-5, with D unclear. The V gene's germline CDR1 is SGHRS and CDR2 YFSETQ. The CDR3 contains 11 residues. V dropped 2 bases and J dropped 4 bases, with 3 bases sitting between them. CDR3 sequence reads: CASSFGETQYF. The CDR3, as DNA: TGCGCCAGCAGCTTCGGAGAGACCCAGTACTTC. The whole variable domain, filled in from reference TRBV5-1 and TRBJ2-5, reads KAGVTQTPRYLIKTRGQQVTLSCSPISGHRSVSWYQQTPGQGLQFLFEYFSETQRNKGNFPGRFSGRQFSNSRSEMNVSTLELGDSALYLCASSFGETQYFGPGTRLLVL.

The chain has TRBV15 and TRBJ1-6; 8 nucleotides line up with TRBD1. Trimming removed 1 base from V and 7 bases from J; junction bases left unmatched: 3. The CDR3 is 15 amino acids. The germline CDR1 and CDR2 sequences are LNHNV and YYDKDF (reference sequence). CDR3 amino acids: CATSRGRTGNSPLHF. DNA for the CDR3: TGTGCCACCAGCAGAGGGCGGACAGGGAATTCACCCCTCCACTTT.

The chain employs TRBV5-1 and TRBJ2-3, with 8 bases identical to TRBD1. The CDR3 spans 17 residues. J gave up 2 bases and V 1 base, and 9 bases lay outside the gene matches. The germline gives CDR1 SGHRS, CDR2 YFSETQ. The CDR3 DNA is TGCGCCAGCAGCTTGATGGGACAGGACAAGACCACAGATACGCAGTATTTT. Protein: CASSLMGQDKTTDTQYF. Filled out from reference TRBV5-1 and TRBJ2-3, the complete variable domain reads KAGVTQTPRYLIKTRGQQVTLSCSPISGHRSVSWYQQTPGQGLQFLFEYFSETQRNKGNFPGRFSGRQFSNSRSEMNVSTLELGDSALYLCASSLMGQDKTTDTQYFGPGTRLTVL.

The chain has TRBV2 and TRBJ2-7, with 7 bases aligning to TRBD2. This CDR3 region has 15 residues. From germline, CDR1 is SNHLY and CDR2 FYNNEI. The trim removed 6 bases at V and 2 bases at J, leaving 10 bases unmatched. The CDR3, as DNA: TGTGCCAGCAGCTCGATTGGACTAGGGGCCTACGAGCAGTACTTC. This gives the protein CASSSIGLGAYEQYF.

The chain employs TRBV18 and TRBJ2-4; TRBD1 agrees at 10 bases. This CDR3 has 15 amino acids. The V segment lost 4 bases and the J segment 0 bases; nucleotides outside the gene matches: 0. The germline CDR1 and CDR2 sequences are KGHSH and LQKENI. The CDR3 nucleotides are TGTGCCAGCTCACGGGACAGGGGAGCCAAAAACATTCAGTACTTC. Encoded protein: CASSRDRGAKNIQYF. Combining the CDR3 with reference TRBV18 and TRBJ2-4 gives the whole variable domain NAGVMQNPRHLVRRRGQEARLRCSPMKGHSHVYWYRQLPEEGLKFMVYLQKENIIDESGMPKERFSAEFPKEGPSILRIQQVVRGDSAAYFCASSRDRGAKNIQYFGAGTRLSVL.

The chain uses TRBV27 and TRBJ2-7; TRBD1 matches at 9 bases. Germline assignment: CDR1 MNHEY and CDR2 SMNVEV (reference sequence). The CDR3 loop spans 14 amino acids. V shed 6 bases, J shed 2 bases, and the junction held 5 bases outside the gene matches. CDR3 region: CASRGTGRPYEQYF. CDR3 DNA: TGTGCCAGCAGGGGGACAGGGCGACCCTACGAGCAGTACTTC.

This chain's CDR3 is CASSRDRFTDTQYF. CDR3 DNA sequence: TGTGCTAGTAGCCGGGACAGATTCACAGATACGCAGTATTTT. This chain joins TRBV12-5 and TRBJ2-3; 7 bases are a match to TRBD1. There are 14 residues in the CDR3. The V and J ends lost 8 bases and 2 bases, in that order; junction bases with no gene match: 7. Germline CDR1 LGHNT, CDR2 FRNRAP.

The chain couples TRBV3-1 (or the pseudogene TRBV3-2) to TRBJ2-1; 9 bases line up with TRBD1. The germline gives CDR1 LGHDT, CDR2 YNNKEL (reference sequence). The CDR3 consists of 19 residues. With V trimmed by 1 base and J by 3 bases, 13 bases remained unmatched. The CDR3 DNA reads TGTGCCAGCAGCCAAGTTCCAAGTCCGACAGGGGGGTACTACAATGAGCAGTTCTTC. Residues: CASSQVPSPTGGYYNEQFF.

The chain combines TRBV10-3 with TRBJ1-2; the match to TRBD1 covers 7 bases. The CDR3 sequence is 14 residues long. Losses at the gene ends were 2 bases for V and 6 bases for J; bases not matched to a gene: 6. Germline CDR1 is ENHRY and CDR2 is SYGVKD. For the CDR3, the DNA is TGTGCCATCAGTGAGATAGGGGGCTCGGATGGCTACACCTTC. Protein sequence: CAISEIGGSDGYTF.

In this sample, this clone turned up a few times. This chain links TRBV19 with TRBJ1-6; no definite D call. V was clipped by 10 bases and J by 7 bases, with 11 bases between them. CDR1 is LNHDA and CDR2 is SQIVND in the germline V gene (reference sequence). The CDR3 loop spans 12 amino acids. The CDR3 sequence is CATGRINSPLHF. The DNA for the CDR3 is TGTGCCACCGGCAGGATAAATTCACCCCTCCACTTT. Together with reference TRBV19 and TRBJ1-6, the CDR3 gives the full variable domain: DGGITQSPKYLFRKEGQNVTLSCEQNLNHDAMYWYRQDPGQGLRLIYYSQIVNDFQKGDIAEGYSVSREKKESFPLTVTSAQKNPTAFYLCATGRINSPLHFGNGTRLTVT.

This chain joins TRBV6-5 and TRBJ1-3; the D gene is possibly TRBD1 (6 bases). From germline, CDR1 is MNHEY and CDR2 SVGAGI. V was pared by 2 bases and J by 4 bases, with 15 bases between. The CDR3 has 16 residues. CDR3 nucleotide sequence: TGTGCCAGCAGTTACCCCGGGCAGGGGCGAGGAAACACCATATATTTT. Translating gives CASSYPGQGRGNTIYF.

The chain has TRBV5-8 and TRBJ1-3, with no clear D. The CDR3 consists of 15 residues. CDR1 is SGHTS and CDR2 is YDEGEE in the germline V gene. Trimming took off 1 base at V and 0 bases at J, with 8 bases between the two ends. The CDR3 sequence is CASSLPGYSGNTIYF. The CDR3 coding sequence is TGTGCCAGCAGCTTGCCGGGTTACTCTGGAAACACCATATATTTT.

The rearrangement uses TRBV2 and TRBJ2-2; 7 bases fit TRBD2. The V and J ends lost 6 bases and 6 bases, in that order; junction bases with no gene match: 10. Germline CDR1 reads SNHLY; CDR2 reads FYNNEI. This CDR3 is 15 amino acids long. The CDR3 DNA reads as TGTGCCAGCAGAGGCCGACTAGCAGTCGCCGGGGAGCTGTTTTTT. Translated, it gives CASRGRLAVAGELFF.